The 27 T cell receptor beta chains given below trace back to one sample, sequenced in a study of cytomegalovirus exposure and HLA in healthy donors. Primers: 60 Vbeta forward and 13 Jbeta reverse. The protocol was immunoSEQ multiplex PCR, while the TCRdb copy is restricted to in-frame clones and leaves out a portion. Among 150,000 to 200,000 clones listed, about 80% were seen once. The sample comprised PBMCs. These receptors were obtained from a man aged 30-40 years in good health and CMV-seronegative.

This rearrangement joins TRBV11-3 to TRBJ2-1, with D possibly matching TRBD1 (6 bases). Germline V gives CDR1 SGHNT, CDR2 YENEEA. V dropped 6 bases and J dropped 5 bases, with 17 bases sitting between them. The CDR3 spans 15 residues. The CDR3 nucleotides are TGTGCCAGCAGTCGCCGGGACAAGGGGAACAATGAGCAGTTCTTC. As protein: CASSRRDKGNNEQFF.

This sequence joins TRBV9 and TRBJ2-7; 7 nucleotides line up with TRBD2. Germline values: CDR1 SGDLS, CDR2 YYNGEE. The trim removed 2 bases at V and 2 bases at J, leaving 7 bases unmatched. This CDR3 comprises 15 residues. The CDR3 nucleotides read TGTGCCAGCAGCGTCGAGACTAGCAGGACCTACGAGCAGTACTTC. Translating it yields CASSVETSRTYEQYF.

V gene TRBV28 combines with J gene TRBJ1-4; 11 bases are a match to TRBD1. V gave up 7 bases and J gave up 3 bases; unmatched junction bases: 7. This CDR3 region has 16 residues. The germline V gene encodes CDR1 MDHEN and CDR2 SYDVKM. The CDR3 DNA reads as TGTGCCAGCACCCTGGGGGGACAGGGGGCTAATGAAAAACTGTTTTTT. Translated, it gives CASTLGGQGANEKLFF.

This sequence joins TRBV7-2 and TRBJ2-5, with a possible D match to TRBD2 (5 bases). In germline, CDR1 is SGHTA, CDR2 FQGNSA. V was shortened by 4 bases and J by 13 bases, with 16 bases between the two germline ends. The CDR3 is 12 amino acids. The CDR3 region has the DNA TGTGCCAGCAGCTCCTTAAGCGGAGGAAGGTACTTC. Translation gives CASSSLSGGRYF.

The chain is built from TRBV19 and TRBJ2-1; TRBD2 agrees at 7 bases. Germline V gene lookup returns CDR1 LNHDA and CDR2 SQIVND (reference sequence). V lost 5 bases and J lost 2; bases outside the gene matches: 9. The CDR3 sequence is 16 residues long. The CDR3 reads CASSGASGGTYNEQFF. The CDR3 coding sequence is TGTGCCAGTAGTGGGGCTAGCGGAGGAACCTACAATGAGCAGTTCTTC.

V gene TRBV7-6 combines with J gene TRBJ1-1; perhaps TRBD1 as D (6 bases). The V end lost 5 bases, the J end lost 1 base, and 8 bases lay between the germline ends. Per germline, CDR1 SGHVS and CDR2 FNYEAQ. CDR3 length: 13 residues. CDR3 residues: CASSRQANTEAFF. The CDR3 bases are TGTGCCAGCAGCCGACAGGCGAACACTGAAGCTTTCTTT.

This chain joins TRBV10-3 and TRBJ2-2; 7 bases align to TRBD2. With V trimmed by 2 bases and J by 0 bases, 9 bases remained unmatched. The CDR3 runs 18 residues. CDR1 is ENHRY and CDR2 is SYGVKD in the germline V gene. This chain's CDR3 is CAISEVLMSGTNTGELFF. The CDR3 DNA is TGTGCCATCAGTGAGGTCTTAATGAGCGGGACGAACACCGGGGAGCTGTTTTTT.

The V gene is TRBV6-1, the J gene TRBJ2-7; the D gene is possibly TRBD2 (6 bases). The CDR3 is 14 residues long. V lost 3 bases and J 4 bases, leaving 13 bases between the germline ends. In germline, CDR1 is MNHNS, CDR2 SASEGT. CDR3 nucleotides: TGTGCCAGCAGTGAGGAGGGTCTGAGTTACGAGCAGTACTTC. Protein sequence: CASSEEGLSYEQYF.

The chain joins TRBV27 to TRBJ2-1, with D possibly TRBD2 on 6 matching bases. CDR3 length equals 14 residues. V gave up 5 bases and J gave up 0 bases, with 8 bases separating them. Germline V gene sequence: CDR1 MNHEY, CDR2 SMNVEV (reference sequence). The CDR3 loop reads CASSDGGSYNEQFF. CDR3 DNA sequence: TGTGCCAGCAGTGACGGGGGCTCCTACAATGAGCAGTTCTTC.

V gene TRBV2 combines with J gene TRBJ2-7; TRBD1 might be the D (5 bases). Germline V gene data show CDR1 as SNHLY and CDR2 as FYNNEI. Trimming pared 11 bases from V and 5 bases from J, leaving 13 bases between. The CDR3 is 11 amino acids. CDR3 nucleotide sequence: TGTGCCGGGGCGCTAGGCGACGAGCAGTACTTC. This translates into CAGALGDEQYF.

The rearrangement joins TRBV5-4 to TRBJ2-7; a weak D match, TRBD2 (6 bases). Germline V gene lookup returns CDR1 SGHNT and CDR2 YYREEE (reference sequence). The CDR3 length is 14 residues. V was shortened by 5 bases and J by 4 bases, with 16 bases between the two germline ends. CDR3 loop: CASSRGNFRYEQYF. CDR3 sequence (DNA): TGTGCCAGCAGTCGGGGGAACTTCAGGTACGAGCAGTACTTC.

Written as DNA, the CDR3 is TGTGCCAGCAGTTATTCAGCGGGACCCGACTACGAGCAGTACTTC. It translates to CASSYSAGPDYEQYF. J is TRBJ2-7 and V is TRBV6-5; 7 nucleotides align to TRBD2. The junction had 8 bases not matched to a gene; V was cut back by 3 bases and J by 3 bases. There are 15 residues in the CDR3. From germline, CDR1 is MNHEY and CDR2 SVGAGI.

The chain recombines TRBV21-1 with TRBJ2-5; TRBD1 was called by the table and not checked on the DNA. TRBV21-1 is noted as a pseudogene. The CDR3 covers 17 residues. CDR3 protein: CASSKEGPRDRAMTQYF. The DNA for the CDR3 is TGTGCCAGCAGCAAAGAGGGCCCCCGGGACAGGGCGATGACCCAGTACTTC.

This chain connects TRBV25-1 to TRBJ2-7, with D hard to call. CDR1 MGHDK and CDR2 SYGVNS come from the germline V gene. The ends were cut back, 8 bases at V and 1 base at J, with 3 bases in the middle. The CDR3 is made up of 10 amino acids. The CDR3 sequence is CASSSYEQYF. DNA of the CDR3: TGTGCCAGCTCTTCCTACGAGCAGTACTTC.

The chain uses TRBV11-3 and TRBJ2-5, with 9 nucleotides matching TRBD2. Trimming took 4 bases from V and 0 from J; bases not matched to a gene: 3. Germline CDR1 reads SGHNT; CDR2 reads YENEEA. The CDR3 consists of 15 residues. The CDR3 loop reads CASSSRLADQETQYF. As DNA, the CDR3 is TGTGCCAGCAGCTCCCGACTAGCGGACCAAGAGACCCAGTACTTC.

This rearrangement joins TRBV6-1 to TRBJ1-2; 8 nucleotides agree with TRBD1. The trim removed 4 bases at V and 4 bases at J, leaving 11 bases unmatched. The CDR3 contains 16 residues. The germline V gene has CDR1 MNHNS and CDR2 SASEGT. The CDR3 loop is CASSVSSLGTGYGYTF. CDR3 nucleotide sequence: TGTGCCAGCAGTGTTAGCTCGTTGGGGACAGGCTATGGCTACACCTTC.

The chain is built from TRBV7-7 and TRBJ1-3; perhaps TRBD1 as D (6 bases). There are 18 residues in the CDR3. Trimming removed 5 bases from V and 0 bases from J, with 20 bases in between. CDR1 is SSHAT and CDR2 is FNYEAQ in the germline V gene (reference sequence). The CDR3 sequence: CASSPENRVNYSGNTIYF. CDR3 bases: TGTGCCAGCAGCCCTGAGAACAGGGTTAACTACTCTGGAAACACCATATATTTT.

V gene TRBV29-1 combines with J gene TRBJ2-5; D possibly corresponds to TRBD2 (7 bases). The CDR3 extends over 14 amino acids. The V end was cut by 5 bases, the J end by 5 bases, with 18 bases between. Germline CDR1 is SQVTM and CDR2 is ANQGSEA. The chain's CDR3 is CSVRGGLVSETQYF. The CDR3 DNA reads TGCAGCGTTAGGGGGGGGTTAGTGTCTGAGACCCAGTACTTC.

The J gene is TRBJ2-7, the V gene TRBV7-3; 16 bases match TRBD2. The CDR3 spans 17 residues. The V segment lost 5 bases and the J segment 1 base; nucleotides outside the gene matches: 5. Germline-derived CDR1 and CDR2 are SGHTA and FQGTGA. CDR3 in amino acids: CASSPGLAGGLSYEQYF. The CDR3 DNA follows: TGTGCCAGCAGCCCGGGACTAGCGGGAGGGTTATCCTACGAGCAGTACTTC.

This chain uses TRBV2 with TRBJ2-7, with 7 bases that match TRBD1. Germline CDR1 reads SNHLY; CDR2 reads FYNNEI. With V trimmed by 6 bases and J by 2 bases, 13 bases remained unmatched. The CDR3 is 16 amino acids. The CDR3 DNA reads as TGTGCCAGCAGCGACAGGGTATGGGGCCCGACCTACGAGCAGTACTTC. Amino acids: CASSDRVWGPTYEQYF.

The chain carries TRBV19 and TRBJ1-5; D is ambiguous. The CDR3 has 15 amino acids. Germline V gene sequence: CDR1 LNHDA, CDR2 SQIVND (reference sequence). Trimming pared 3 bases from V and 0 bases from J, leaving 9 bases between. CDR3 sequence reads: CASSIGSNSNQPQHF. The CDR3 DNA follows: TGTGCCAGTAGTATCGGTAGTAATAGCAATCAGCCCCAGCATTTT.

This rearrangement joins TRBV29-1 to TRBJ1-1; 8 bases map to TRBD1. The CDR3 is 14 amino acids. Germline V gene sequence: CDR1 SQVTM, CDR2 ANQGSEA. With V trimmed by 3 bases and J by 4 bases, 7 bases remained unmatched. The CDR3 DNA is TGCAGCGTTGAGTTCAGGGGGCTGGGCACTGAAGCTTTCTTT. Protein sequence: CSVEFRGLGTEAFF.

This chain joins TRBV19 and TRBJ1-5; the match to TRBD1 covers 11 bases. The ends lost 3 bases at V and 2 bases at J; junction bases unmatched: 12. The CDR3 totals 19 residues. Germline V gene sequence: CDR1 LNHDA, CDR2 SQIVND (reference sequence). CDR3 sequence reads: CASSIGGTGGYPRNQPQHF. The DNA for the CDR3 is TGTGCCAGTAGTATTGGGGGGACAGGGGGTTATCCGCGCAATCAGCCCCAGCATTTT.

The chain has TRBV28 and TRBJ2-1; no reliable D call. The V and J ends lost 3 bases and 1 base respectively, with 10 bases between them. The germline CDR1 and CDR2 sequences are MDHEN and SYDVKM. CDR3 length: 15 residues. The DNA for the CDR3 is TGTGCCAGCAGTTTTGTTGAGAGTTCCTACAATGAGCAGTTCTTC. This gives the protein CASSFVESSYNEQFF.

The rearrangement uses TRBV9 and TRBJ1-6; TRBD1 is a possible D gene (6 bases). Germline assignment: CDR1 SGDLS and CDR2 YYNGEE. There are 17 residues in the CDR3. The germline V and J ends were trimmed by 4 bases and 10 bases, with 24 bases remaining between them. The CDR3 sequence is CASSLSPGQGRESPLHF. Here the CDR3 DNA reads TGTGCCAGCAGCCTTTCGCCGGGACAAGGACGTGAATCACCCCTCCACTTT.

The J gene is TRBJ2-5, the V gene TRBV5-1, with 12 bases that match TRBD2. The CDR3 loop spans 15 amino acids. Germline CDR1 is SGHRS and CDR2 is YFSETQ. The ends lost 6 bases at V and 4 bases at J; junction bases unmatched: 7. CDR3 residues: CASMLAGGPGETQYF. Written as DNA, the CDR3 is TGCGCCAGCATGCTAGCGGGAGGGCCGGGAGAGACCCAGTACTTC.

This clone was seen a few times. The rearrangement links TRBV27 to TRBJ1-1, with TRBD1 identical over 9 bases. The CDR3 is made up of 14 amino acids. V lost 8 bases, J lost 7 bases, and 11 bases stayed unmatched. Germline V lookup: CDR1 MNHEY, CDR2 SMNVEV (reference sequence). CDR3 DNA: TGTGCCAGCGGCTTCTTGGACAGGGGAGGTGAAGCTTTCTTT. Its translation is CASGFLDRGGEAFF.